This TCR beta chain was sequenced in a study of blood T cell repertoires in COVID-19. Study-wide background: The samples span acute and convalescent COVID-19 from the United States, Italy and Spain. Sample material is recorded as cDNA or gDNA derived from T cells, B-cell-depleted T cells, or PBMCs.

Methods used by the authors: Cell counts per sample came from amplifying reference gene primers. Clones were sequenced by immunoSEQ multiplex PCR, and TCRdb holds only the in-frame ones, with some missing. The V and J calls and clone size come from that table; D and trimming were worked out from the DNA. The sample records under 500,000 clones, roughly 90% being singletons. The table lists this clone with a few counts. The sample taken for sequencing was peripheral blood. This clonotype was obtained from a woman aged 25 to 45 with acute or convalescent COVID-19.

CDR3 nucleotide sequence: TGTGCCAGCAGTTACTCTAACATGAACACTGAAGCTTTCTTT. Translated: CASSYSNMNTEAFF. The V call is TRBV6-6, the J call TRBJ1-1; no clear D gene. The germline gives CDR1 MNHNY, CDR2 SVGAGI (reference sequence). The V gene lost 0 bases and the J gene lost 0 bases, with 5 bases spanning the gap. The CDR3 is made up of 14 amino acids.